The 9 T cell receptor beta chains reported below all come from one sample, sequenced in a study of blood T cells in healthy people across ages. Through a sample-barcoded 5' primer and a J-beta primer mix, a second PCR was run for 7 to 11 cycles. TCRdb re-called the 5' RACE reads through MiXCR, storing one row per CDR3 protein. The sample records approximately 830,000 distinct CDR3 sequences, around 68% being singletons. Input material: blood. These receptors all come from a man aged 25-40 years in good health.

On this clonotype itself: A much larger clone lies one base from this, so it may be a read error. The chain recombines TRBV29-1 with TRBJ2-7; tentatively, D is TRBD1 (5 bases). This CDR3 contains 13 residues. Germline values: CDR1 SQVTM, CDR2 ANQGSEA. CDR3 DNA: TGCAGCGTTGTAGGCCAGGGCCGTTACGAGCACTACTTC. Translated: CSVVGQGRYEHYF.

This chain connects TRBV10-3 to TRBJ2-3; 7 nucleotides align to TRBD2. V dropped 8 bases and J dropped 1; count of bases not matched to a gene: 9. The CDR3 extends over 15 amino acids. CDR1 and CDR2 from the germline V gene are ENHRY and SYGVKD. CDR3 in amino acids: CAIAPRAGGTDTQYF. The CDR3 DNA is TGTGCCATCGCTCCCAGGGCGGGGGGCACAGATACGCAGTATTTT.

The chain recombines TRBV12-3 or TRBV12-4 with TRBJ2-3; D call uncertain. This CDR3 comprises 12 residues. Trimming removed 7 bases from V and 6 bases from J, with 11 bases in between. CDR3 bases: TGTGCCAGCACCCGAGACGTCGATACGCAGTATTTT. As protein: CASTRDVDTQYF.

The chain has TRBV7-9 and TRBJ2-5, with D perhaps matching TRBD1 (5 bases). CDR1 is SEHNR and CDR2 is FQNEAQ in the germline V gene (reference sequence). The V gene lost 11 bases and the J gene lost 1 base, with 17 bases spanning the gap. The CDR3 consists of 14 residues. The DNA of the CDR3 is TGTGCCGCAGGGCCCGGACGGACCCAAGAGACCCAGTACTTC. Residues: CAAGPGRTQETQYF.

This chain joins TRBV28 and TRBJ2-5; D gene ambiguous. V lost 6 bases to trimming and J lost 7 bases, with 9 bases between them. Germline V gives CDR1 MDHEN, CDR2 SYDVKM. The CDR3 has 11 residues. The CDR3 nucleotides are TGTGCCAGCAGCCTTGATAGGACCCAGTACTTC. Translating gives CASSLDRTQYF.

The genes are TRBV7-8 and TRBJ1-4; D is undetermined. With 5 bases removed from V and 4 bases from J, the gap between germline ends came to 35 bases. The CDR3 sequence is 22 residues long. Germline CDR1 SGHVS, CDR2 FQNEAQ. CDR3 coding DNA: TGTGCCAGCAGCGCCCTGATAATTCCCCGTGGTCCCTCCCGATCCGATAATGAAAAACTGTTTTTT. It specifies CASSALIIPRGPSRSDNEKLFF.

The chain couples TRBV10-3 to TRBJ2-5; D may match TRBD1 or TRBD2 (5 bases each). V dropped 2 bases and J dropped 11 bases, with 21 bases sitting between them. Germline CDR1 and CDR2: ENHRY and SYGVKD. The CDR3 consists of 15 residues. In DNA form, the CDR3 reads TGTGCCATCAGTGAGAGAGTGGGGGTCTACAGTGAGCAGTACTTC. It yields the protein CAISERVGVYSEQYF.

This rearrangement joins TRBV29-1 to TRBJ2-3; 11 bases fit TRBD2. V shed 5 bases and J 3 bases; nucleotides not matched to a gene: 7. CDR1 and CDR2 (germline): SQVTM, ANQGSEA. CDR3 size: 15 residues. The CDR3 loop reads CSVRLAGGETDTQYF. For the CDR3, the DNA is TGCAGCGTTCGGCTAGCGGGGGGCGAGACAGATACGCAGTATTTT.

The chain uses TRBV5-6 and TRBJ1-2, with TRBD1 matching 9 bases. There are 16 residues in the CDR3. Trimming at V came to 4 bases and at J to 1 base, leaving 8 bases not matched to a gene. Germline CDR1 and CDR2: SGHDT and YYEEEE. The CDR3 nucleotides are TGTGCCAGCAGCCGGCTGGGACAGGGCCTTAACTATGGCTACACCTTC. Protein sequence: CASSRLGQGLNYGYTF.